In its sample, the clone carrying this T cell receptor (beta chain) was seen a few times. Its antigen is not known. The entry originates in a study of cytomegalovirus exposure and HLA in healthy donors. Whole-study context: Among the 350 to 400 donors who were genotyped, around 77% fell in the genetic ancestry cluster that is associated with self-reported Caucasian donors.

V dropped 5 bases and J dropped 1; count of bases not matched to a gene: 6. CDR1 and CDR2 (germline): SGHVS, FQNEAQ. The CDR3 runs to 15 residues. Broader study findings: An analysis was carried out later, and it reportedly showed fewer N-insertions in an Asian-associated ancestry cluster than the approximately 680-donor mean. Most of the CMV-associated TCR beta chains (in a later analysis) appeared to be HLA-restricted. An apparent linkage of common viral pathogens to several of the most significant clusters emerged in a later analysis.

PCR primers comprised 60 Vbeta and 13 Jbeta primers. TCRdb's table, derived via immunoSEQ multiplex PCR, lists solely in-frame clones and lacks some. The sample shows some 110,000 clones, around 10% of them seen only once. The chain employs TRBV7-8 and TRBJ2-7, with TRBD2 identical over 9 bases. The specimen was PBMCs. The sequence was obtained from a man aged 25 to 45 in good health and CMV-seronegative. CDR3 protein: CASSPQTSGSYEQYF. The CDR3 region has the DNA TGTGCCAGCAGCCCCCAGACTAGCGGATCCTACGAGCAGTACTTC.